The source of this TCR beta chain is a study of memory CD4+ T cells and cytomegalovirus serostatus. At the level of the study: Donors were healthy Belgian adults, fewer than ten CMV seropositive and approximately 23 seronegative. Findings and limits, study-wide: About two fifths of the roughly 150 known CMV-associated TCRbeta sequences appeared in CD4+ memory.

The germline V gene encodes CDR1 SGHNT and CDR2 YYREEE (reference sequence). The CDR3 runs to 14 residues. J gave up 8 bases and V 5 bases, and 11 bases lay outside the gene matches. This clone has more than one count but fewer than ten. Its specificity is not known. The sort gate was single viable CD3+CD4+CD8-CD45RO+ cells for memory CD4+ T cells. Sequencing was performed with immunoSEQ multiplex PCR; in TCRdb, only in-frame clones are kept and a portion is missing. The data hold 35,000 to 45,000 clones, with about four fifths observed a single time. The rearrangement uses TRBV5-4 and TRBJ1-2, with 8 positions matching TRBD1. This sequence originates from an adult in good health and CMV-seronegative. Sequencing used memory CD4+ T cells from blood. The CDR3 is CASSYGGQGWGYTF. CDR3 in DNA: TGTGCCAGCAGTTACGGCGGACAGGGTTGGGGCTACACCTTC.